These T cell receptor beta chains were read from a single sample in a study of T cells in Graves' hyperthyroidism and ophthalmopathy. Using its own MiXCR run on the multiplex PCR reads, TCRdb lists one record per CDR3 protein. Counted here are roughly 700,000 distinct CDR3 sequences, about 15% occurring once; the ten biggest clones make up about 9.4%. Material: blood. These TCRs come from a woman in her late teens or twenties with Graves' hyperthyroidism. The CDR3 runs from the conserved cysteine through the conserved F or W. A D gene is named only where the DNA matches it firmly. The size entry is marked missing in some rows and otherwise reads once, few, many or a size class.

NA	TRBJ2-7	few	18	TRBV4-1	CASSQVGLVSFGIYERYF	TGCGCCAGCAGCCAAGTAGGGCTAGTTTCCTTCGGGATCTACGAGCGGTACTTC
NA	TRBJ2-1	many	15	TRBV5-5	CASSLAAGIVNEQFF	TGTGCCAGCAGCTTGGCGGCGGGAATTGTGAATGAGCAGTTCTTC
NA	TRBJ2-7	few	13	TRBV9	CASSVSPDYEQYF	TGTGCCAGCAGCGTATCTCCAGATTACGAGCAGTACTTC
NA	TRBJ2-7	many	14	TRBV7-2	CASSHSPEGYEQYF	TGTGCCAGCAGCCATTCGCCGGAGGGCTACGAGCAGTACTTC
TRBD1	TRBJ1-4	few	15	TRBV7-2	CASRKTGGAGEKLFF	TGTGCCAGCAGGAAAACAGGGGGCGCCGGTGAAAAACTGTTTTTT
NA	TRBJ1-1	NA	14	TRBV12-3/TRBV12-4	CASSLALGLTEAFF	TGTGCCAGCAGTTTAGCGCTGGGTCTCACTGAAGCTTTCTTT
NA	TRBJ2-7	many	14	TRBV20-1	CSARDTASTDEQYF	TGCAGTGCTAGAGATACGGCTAGCACGGACGAGCAGTACTTC
NA	TRBJ1-1	few	15	TRBV28	CASSLPRELHTEAFF	TGTGCCAGCAGTTTACCGAGGGAGCTGCACACTGAAGCTTTCTTT
TRBD1	TRBJ1-5	NA	15	TRBV6-2/TRBV6-3	CASSPRQGDNQPQHF	TGTGCCAGCAGTCCACGACAGGGAGACAATCAGCCCCAGCATTTT
TRBD2	TRBJ2-1	few	16	TRBV28	CASPSTRWGGYNEQFF	TGTGCCAGCCCTTCGACTCGGTGGGGGGGCTACAATGAGCAGTTCTTC
NA	TRBJ2-7	NA	14	TRBV11-1	CASSPQGGIYEQYF	TGTGCCAGCAGCCCCCAGGGCGGCATCTACGAGCAGTACTTC
TRBD2	TRBJ2-3	NA	17	TRBV5-4	CASSFSGTSGSLDTQYF	TGTGCCAGCAGCTTTTCCGGGACTAGCGGGAGTCTAGATACGCAGTATTTT
TRBD1	TRBJ2-5	many	14	TRBV2	CASRGGQGSETQYF	TGTGCCAGCAGGGGGGGACAGGGTTCTGAGACCCAGTACTTC
NA	TRBJ1-2	many	13	TRBV6-1	CASKRARNYGYTF	TGTGCCAGCAAGAGAGCCCGTAACTATGGCTACACCTTC
TRBD2	TRBJ2-1	NA	13	TRBV2	CASRPEGGNEQFF	TGTGCCAGCAGGCCTGAGGGAGGGAATGAGCAGTTCTTC
TRBD1	TRBJ2-2	many	15	TRBV12-3/TRBV12-4	CASRSTDRDSGELFF	TGTGCCAGCAGATCTACCGACAGGGACAGCGGGGAGCTGTTTTTT
NA	TRBJ2-7	few	15	TRBV6-2/TRBV6-3	CASSPLHRDSYEQYF	TGTGCCAGCAGCCCCCTTCACAGGGACTCCTACGAGCAGTACTTC
TRBD2	TRBJ2-1	few	17	TRBV19	CASIRGLAGGLYNEQFF	TGTGCCAGTATTCGAGGACTAGCGGGAGGGCTCTACAATGAGCAGTTCTTC
NA	TRBJ2-5	few	14	TRBV19	CASSIRGSQETQYF	TGTGCCAGTAGTATAAGGGGCTCTCAAGAGACCCAGTACTTC
NA	TRBJ2-7	many	16	TRBV29-1	CSVEVTERTTPYEQYF	TGCAGCGTTGAAGTGACTGAACGGACAACCCCATACGAGCAGTACTTC
NA	TRBJ2-1	few	17	TRBV6-6	CASSYPVAGTAYNEQFF	TGTGCCAGCAGTTACCCGGTGGCGGGAACAGCCTACAATGAGCAGTTCTTC
NA	TRBJ2-5	few	18	TRBV11-2	CASSLVGGGAGRLETQYF	TGTGCCAGCAGCTTAGTAGGTGGGGGGGCAGGACGACTAGAGACCCAGTACTTC
TRBD2	TRBJ2-7	NA	15	TRBV25-1	CASSESREGAYEQYF	TGTGCCAGCAGTGAATCGCGGGAGGGTGCCTACGAGCAGTACTTC
NA	TRBJ2-1	many	15	TRBV28	CASSLGGVERNEQFF	TGTGCCAGCAGTTTAGGAGGGGTAGAGAGGAATGAGCAGTTCTTC
NA	TRBJ2-1	many	16	TRBV29-1	CSVTRQVPSSYNEQFF	TGCAGCGTTACCCGACAGGTCCCAAGCTCCTACAATGAGCAGTTCTTC
NA	TRBJ1-5	few	11	TRBV12-3/TRBV12-4	CASSTGQPQHF	TGTGCCAGCAGTACCGGACAGCCCCAGCATTTT
NA	TRBJ2-5	NA	14	TRBV24-1	CATSGAGAGETQYF	TGTGCCACCAGTGGGGCGGGGGCCGGAGAGACCCAGTACTTC
TRBD2	TRBJ2-7	once	15	TRBV7-9	CASSSRGGRADEQYF	TGTGCCAGCAGCTCGCGCGGCGGGAGGGCCGACGAGCAGTACTTC
TRBD1	TRBJ1-2	few	14	TRBV7-9	CASSTGQVLFGYTF	TGTGCCAGCAGCACCGGACAGGTTTTATTTGGCTACACCTTC
TRBD2	TRBJ2-3	few	16	TRBV27	CASSTLSGRATDTQYF	TGTGCCAGCAGTACACTTAGCGGGAGGGCCACAGATACGCAGTATTTT
NA	TRBJ1-3	many	13	TRBV12-3/TRBV12-4	CAIYGALGNTIYF	TGTGCCATCTACGGGGCCTTGGGAAACACCATATATTTT
NA	TRBJ1-2	many	11	TRBV5-6	CASSLGHGYTF	TGTGCCAGCAGCTTGGGTCATGGCTACACCTTC
NA	TRBJ2-3	many	15	TRBV9	CASSVSGGTTDTQYF	TGTGCCAGCAGCGTATCAGGCGGGACCACAGATACGCAGTATTTT
TRBD1	TRBJ1-5	NA	18	TRBV18	CASSPPGPPGQGNQPQHF	TGTGCCAGCTCACCACCGGGCCCTCCGGGACAGGGAAATCAGCCCCAGCATTTT
TRBD2	TRBJ2-7	NA	19	TRBV10-3	CAISDPGQGTSGRAYEQYF	TGTGCCATCAGTGACCCGGGACAGGGGACTAGCGGGAGGGCCTACGAGCAGTACTTC
NA	TRBJ1-3	few	12	TRBV15	CATSRALDTIYF	TGTGCCACCAGCAGAGCACTGGACACCATATATTTT
TRBD1	TRBJ1-5	few	15	TRBV20-1	CSARAPGQTNQPQHF	TGCAGTGCTAGAGCCCCGGGACAGACCAATCAGCCCCAGCATTTT
NA	TRBJ1-1	many	13	TRBV20-1	CSADGDLSTEAFF	TGCAGTGCTGACGGAGACTTGAGCACTGAAGCTTTCTTT
NA	TRBJ1-2	once	13	TRBV2	CASSATGIYGYTF	TGTGCTAGCAGTGCCACTGGAATCTATGGCTACACCTTC
NA	TRBJ2-1	NA	14	TRBV12-3/TRBV12-4	CASSLEWGYNEQFF	TGTGCCAGCAGTTTAGAGTGGGGGTACAATGAGCAGTTCTTC
NA	TRBJ2-1	many	14	TRBV20-1	CSARGSQEYNEQFF	TGCAGTGCTAGAGGGTCACAAGAGTACAATGAGCAGTTCTTC
NA	TRBJ1-1	few	14	TRBV6-5	CASSYDSSRTEAFF	TGTGCCAGCAGTTACGACTCAAGCCGGACTGAAGCTTTCTTT
NA	TRBJ1-1	NA	14	TRBV9	CASSVPGENPEAFF	TGTGCCAGCAGCGTCCCAGGGGAGAATCCAGAAGCTTTCTTT
NA	TRBJ1-1	NA	13	TRBV10-3	CAIQGRMNTEAFF	TGTGCCATCCAGGGACGCATGAACACTGAAGCTTTCTTT
TRBD2	TRBJ2-3	many	17	TRBV7-3	CASSQRTSGRAADTQYF	TGTGCCAGCAGCCAACGGACTAGCGGGAGGGCCGCAGATACGCAGTATTTT
NA	TRBJ1-1	many	17	TRBV6-5	CASSSFVLTLMNTEAFF	TGTGCCAGCAGTTCCTTTGTACTGACCCTGATGAACACTGAAGCTTTCTTT
NA	TRBJ1-1	many	13	TRBV3-1	CASSDDGVTEAFF	TGTGCCAGCAGTGATGACGGTGTCACTGAAGCTTTCTTT
TRBD2	TRBJ2-1	many	17	TRBV7-9	CATEGTSGHLEYNEQFF	TGTGCCACCGAGGGGACTAGCGGTCATTTGGAGTACAATGAGCAGTTCTTC
TRBD2	TRBJ2-7	NA	15	TRBV10-3	CAIRDGTSGINEQYF	TGTGCCATCAGAGACGGGACTAGCGGGATCAACGAGCAGTACTTC
TRBD2	TRBJ2-7	few	15	TRBV19	CASSSWSGRGSEQYF	TGTGCCAGTAGTAGCTGGAGCGGGAGAGGCTCCGAGCAGTACTTC
NA	TRBJ2-7	many	18	TRBV12-3/TRBV12-4	CASSLVLGFGTEPYEQYF	TGTGCCAGCAGTTTAGTATTAGGATTCGGGACCGAGCCGTACGAGCAGTACTTC